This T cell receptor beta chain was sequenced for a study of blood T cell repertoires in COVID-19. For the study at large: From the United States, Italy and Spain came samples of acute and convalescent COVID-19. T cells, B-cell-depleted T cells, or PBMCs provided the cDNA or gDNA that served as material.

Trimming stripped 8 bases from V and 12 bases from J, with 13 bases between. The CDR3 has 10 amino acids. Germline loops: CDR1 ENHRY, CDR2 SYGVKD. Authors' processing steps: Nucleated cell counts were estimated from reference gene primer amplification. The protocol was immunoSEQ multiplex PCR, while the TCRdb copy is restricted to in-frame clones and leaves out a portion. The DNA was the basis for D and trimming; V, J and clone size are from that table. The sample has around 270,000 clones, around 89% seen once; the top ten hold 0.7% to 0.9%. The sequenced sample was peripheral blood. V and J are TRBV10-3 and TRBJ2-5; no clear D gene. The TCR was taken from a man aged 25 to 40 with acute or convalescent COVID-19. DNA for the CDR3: TGTGCCATCCTAAACCGATTAAAGTACTTC. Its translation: CAILNRLKYF.